This TCR beta chain was obtained from a study of graft-versus-host responses after intestinal transplantation. Study information: Anti-thymocyte globulin was used for induction in all recipients, who then took tacrolimus and steroids for 3 to 4 years. Study-level points and caveats: Recipient bone marrow held GvH clones, some seen earlier in ileum or blood.

As regards this clone: Its antigen remains unknown.

Germline V gene sequence: CDR1 LNHNV, CDR2 YYDKDF (reference sequence). There are 14 residues in the CDR3. V lost 8 bases, J lost 0 bases, and 11 bases lay in between. Clones were sequenced by immunoSEQ multiplex PCR, and TCRdb holds only the in-frame ones, with some missing. Of 85,000 to 130,000 clones detected, about 90% appear once; the ten largest clones hold about 0.9%. The chain is built from TRBV15 and TRBJ1-5; D unclear. The sample was unstimulated CD4+ T cells sorted from spleen or lymph node cells, taken before intestinal transplant. The clonotype comes from a human donor who received an intestinal transplant. The DNA of the CDR3 is TGTGCCACCTATCTGCACGGTAGCAATCAGCCCCAGCATTTT. Amino acid sequence: CATYLHGSNQPQHF.